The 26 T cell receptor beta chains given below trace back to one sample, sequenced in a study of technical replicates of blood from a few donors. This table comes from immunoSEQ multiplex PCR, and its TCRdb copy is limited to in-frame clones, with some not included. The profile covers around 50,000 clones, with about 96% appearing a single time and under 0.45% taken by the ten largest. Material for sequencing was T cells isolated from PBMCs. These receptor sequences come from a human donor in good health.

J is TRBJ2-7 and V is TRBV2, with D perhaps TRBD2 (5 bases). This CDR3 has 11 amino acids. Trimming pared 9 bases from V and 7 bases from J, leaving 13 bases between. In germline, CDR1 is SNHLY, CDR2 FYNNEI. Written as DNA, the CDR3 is TGTGCCAGTCTGGGGTCGGGGGAGCAGTACTTC. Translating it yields CASLGSGEQYF.

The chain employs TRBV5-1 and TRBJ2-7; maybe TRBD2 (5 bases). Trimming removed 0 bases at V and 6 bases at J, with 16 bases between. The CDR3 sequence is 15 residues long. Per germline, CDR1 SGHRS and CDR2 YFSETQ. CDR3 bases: TGCGCCAGCAGCTTGGGAGTGGGAGAGGCCAGCGAGCAGTACTTC. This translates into CASSLGVGEASEQYF.

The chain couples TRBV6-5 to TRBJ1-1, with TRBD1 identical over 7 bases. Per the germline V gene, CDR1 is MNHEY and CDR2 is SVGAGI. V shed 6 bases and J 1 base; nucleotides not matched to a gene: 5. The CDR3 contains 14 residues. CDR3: CASRAGGTNTEAFF. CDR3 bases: TGTGCCAGCAGGGCAGGGGGAACGAACACTGAAGCTTTCTTT.

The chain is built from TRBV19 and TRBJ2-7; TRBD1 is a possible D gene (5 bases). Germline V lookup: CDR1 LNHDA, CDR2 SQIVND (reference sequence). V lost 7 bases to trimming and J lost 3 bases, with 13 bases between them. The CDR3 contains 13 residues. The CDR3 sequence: CASKGQKLYEQYF. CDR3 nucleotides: TGTGCCAGTAAGGGGCAGAAGCTCTACGAGCAGTACTTC.

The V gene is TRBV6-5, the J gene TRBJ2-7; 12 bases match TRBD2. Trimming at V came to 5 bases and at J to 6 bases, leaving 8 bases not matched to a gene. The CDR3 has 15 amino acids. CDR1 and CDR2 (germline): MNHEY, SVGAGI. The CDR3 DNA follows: TGTGCCAGCAGTCGCCGACTAGCGGGAGATGGCGAGCAGTACTTC. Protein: CASSRRLAGDGEQYF.

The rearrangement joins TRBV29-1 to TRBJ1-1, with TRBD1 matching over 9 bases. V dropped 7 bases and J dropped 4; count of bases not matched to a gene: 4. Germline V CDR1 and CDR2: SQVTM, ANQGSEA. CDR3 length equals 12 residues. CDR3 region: CSAQTGGTEAFF. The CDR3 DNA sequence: TGCAGCGCCCAGACAGGGGGCACTGAAGCTTTCTTT.

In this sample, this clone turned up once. The DNA for the CDR3 is TGTGCCAGCAGCTTAGCGACCGGGACAGGGAATGAAAAACTGTTTTTT. This encodes CASSLATGTGNEKLFF. The rearrangement joins TRBV7-8 to TRBJ1-4; 9 bases map to TRBD1. The CDR3 loop spans 16 amino acids. J was trimmed by 5 bases and V by 0 bases; bases with no gene match: 4. Germline V gene sequence: CDR1 SGHVS, CDR2 FQNEAQ.

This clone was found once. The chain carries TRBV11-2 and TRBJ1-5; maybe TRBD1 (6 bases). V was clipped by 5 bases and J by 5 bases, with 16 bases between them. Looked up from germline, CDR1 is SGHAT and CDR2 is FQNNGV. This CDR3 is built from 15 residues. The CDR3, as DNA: TGTGCCAGCAGCCCAGACAGGTCAGTGCATCAGCCCCAGCATTTT. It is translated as CASSPDRSVHQPQHF.

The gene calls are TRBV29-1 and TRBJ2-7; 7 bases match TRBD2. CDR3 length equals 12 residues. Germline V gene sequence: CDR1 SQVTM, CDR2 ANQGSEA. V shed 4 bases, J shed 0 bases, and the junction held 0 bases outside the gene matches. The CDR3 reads CSVGGSSYEQYF. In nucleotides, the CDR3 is TGCAGCGTTGGCGGGAGCTCCTACGAGCAGTACTTC.

Here the CDR3 DNA reads TGCAGCGTCGCCGGGGGGAGAGACTACGAGCAGTACTTC. This codes for CSVAGGRDYEQYF. The chain employs TRBV29-1 and TRBJ2-7; TRBD2 agrees at 7 bases. Germline values: CDR1 SQVTM, CDR2 ANQGSEA. V lost 6 bases and J lost 3; bases outside the gene matches: 8. The CDR3 has 13 residues.

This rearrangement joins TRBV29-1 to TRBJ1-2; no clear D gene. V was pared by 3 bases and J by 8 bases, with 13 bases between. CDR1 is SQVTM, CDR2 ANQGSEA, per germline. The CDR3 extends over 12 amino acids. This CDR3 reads CSVEEPKEGYTF. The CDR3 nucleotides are TGCAGCGTTGAGGAGCCCAAGGAGGGCTACACCTTC. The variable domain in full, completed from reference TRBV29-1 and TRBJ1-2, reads SAVISQKPSRDICQRGTSLTIQCQVDSQVTMMFWYRQQPGQSLTLIATANQGSEATYESGFVIDKFPISRPNLTFSTLTVSNMSPEDSSIYLCSVEEPKEGYTFGSGTRLTVV.

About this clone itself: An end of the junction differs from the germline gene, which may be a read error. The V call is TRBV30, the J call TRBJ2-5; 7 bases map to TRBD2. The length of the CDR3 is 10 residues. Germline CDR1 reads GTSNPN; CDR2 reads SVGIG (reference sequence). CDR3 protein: CAWSKSGVDF. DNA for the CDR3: TGTGCCTGGAGTAAAAGCGGGGTGGACTTC.

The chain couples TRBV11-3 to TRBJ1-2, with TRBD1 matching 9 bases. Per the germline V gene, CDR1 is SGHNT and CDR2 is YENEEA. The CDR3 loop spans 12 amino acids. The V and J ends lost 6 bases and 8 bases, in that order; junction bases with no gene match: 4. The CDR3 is CASRQGAEGYTF. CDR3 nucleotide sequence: TGTGCCAGCAGACAGGGGGCGGAGGGCTACACCTTC.

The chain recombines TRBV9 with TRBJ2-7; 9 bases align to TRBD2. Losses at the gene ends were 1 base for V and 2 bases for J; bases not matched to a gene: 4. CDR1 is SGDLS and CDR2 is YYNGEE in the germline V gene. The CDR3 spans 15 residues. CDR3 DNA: TGTGCCAGCAGCGTACAGCCTAGCGGGACCTACGAGCAGTACTTC. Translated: CASSVQPSGTYEQYF.

CDR3 in amino acids: CASSLSTGLWYTEAFF. The DNA for the CDR3 is TGCGCCAGCAGCTTGTCTACCGGTTTGTGGTACACTGAAGCTTTCTTT. This chain links TRBV5-1 with TRBJ1-1; D ambiguous. There are 16 residues in the CDR3. Germline CDR1 and CDR2: SGHRS and YFSETQ. Trimming left V 1 base short and J 3 bases short, with 16 bases between.

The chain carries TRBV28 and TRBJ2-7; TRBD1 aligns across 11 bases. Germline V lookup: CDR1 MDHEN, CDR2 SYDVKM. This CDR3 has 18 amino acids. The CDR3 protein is CASLRGQGDLRSSYEQYF. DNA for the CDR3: TGTGCAAGCCTCCGGGGACAGGGGGATCTTAGGAGCTCCTACGAGCAGTACTTC.

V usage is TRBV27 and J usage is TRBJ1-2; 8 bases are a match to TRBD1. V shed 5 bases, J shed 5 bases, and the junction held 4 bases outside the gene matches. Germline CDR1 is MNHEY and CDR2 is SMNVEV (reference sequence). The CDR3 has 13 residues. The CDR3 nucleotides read TGTGCCAGCAGTCAGACAGGGGATTATGGCTACACCTTC. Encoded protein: CASSQTGDYGYTF.

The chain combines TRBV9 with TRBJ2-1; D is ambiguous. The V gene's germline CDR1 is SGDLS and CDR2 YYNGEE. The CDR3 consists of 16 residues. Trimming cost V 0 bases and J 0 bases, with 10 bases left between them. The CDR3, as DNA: TGTGCCAGCAGCGTAGGGAGTCCCCACTCCTACAATGAGCAGTTCTTC. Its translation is CASSVGSPHSYNEQFF. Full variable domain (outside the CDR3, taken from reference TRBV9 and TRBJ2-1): DSGVTQTPKHLITATGQRVTLRCSPRSGDLSVYWYQQSLDQGLQFLIQYYNGEERAKGNILERFSAQQFPDLHSELNLSSLELGDSALYFCASSVGSPHSYNEQFFGPGTRLTVL.

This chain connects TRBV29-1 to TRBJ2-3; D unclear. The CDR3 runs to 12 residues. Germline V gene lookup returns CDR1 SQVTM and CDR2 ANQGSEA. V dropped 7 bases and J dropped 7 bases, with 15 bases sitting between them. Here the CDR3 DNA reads TGCAGCGCTGAGGTAGGAGAGAATACGCAGTATTTT. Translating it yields CSAEVGENTQYF.

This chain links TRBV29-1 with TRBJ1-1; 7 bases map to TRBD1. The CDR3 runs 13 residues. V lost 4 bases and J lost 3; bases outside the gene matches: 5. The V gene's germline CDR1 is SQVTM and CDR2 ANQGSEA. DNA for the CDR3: TGCAGCGTTGGACAGGGTTCGGACACTGAAGCTTTCTTT. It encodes CSVGQGSDTEAFF.

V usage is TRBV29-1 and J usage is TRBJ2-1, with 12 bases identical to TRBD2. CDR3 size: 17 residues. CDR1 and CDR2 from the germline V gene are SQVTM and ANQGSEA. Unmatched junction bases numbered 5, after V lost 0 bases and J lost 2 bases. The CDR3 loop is CSVEDPASGRAYNEQFF. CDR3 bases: TGCAGCGTTGAAGATCCGGCTAGCGGGAGGGCCTACAATGAGCAGTTCTTC.

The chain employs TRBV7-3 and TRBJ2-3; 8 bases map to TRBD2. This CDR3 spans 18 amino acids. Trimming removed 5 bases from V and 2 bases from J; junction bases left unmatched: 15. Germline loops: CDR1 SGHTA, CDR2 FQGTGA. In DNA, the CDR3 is TGTGCCAGCAGCCCTTCCGGGGGGGCCCGAAGGGACACAGATACGCAGTATTTT. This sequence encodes CASSPSGGARRDTDTQYF.

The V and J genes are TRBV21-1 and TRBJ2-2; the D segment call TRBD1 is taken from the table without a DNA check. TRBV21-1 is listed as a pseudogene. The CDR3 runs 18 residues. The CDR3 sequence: CASSKGGPTGGQTGELFF. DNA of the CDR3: TGTGCCAGCAGCAAAGGCGGACCGACAGGGGGGCAAACCGGGGAGCTGTTTTTT.

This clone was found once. For the CDR3, the DNA is TGTGCCAGCAGCTTAAGTAGGACAGTTAATGAAAAACTGTTTTTT. Its translation is CASSLSRTVNEKLFF. The chain carries TRBV7-9 and TRBJ1-4, with D possibly matching TRBD1 (6 bases). Per the germline V gene, CDR1 is SEHNR and CDR2 is FQNEAQ (reference sequence). V lost 2 bases to trimming and J lost 4 bases, with 11 bases between them. The CDR3 is made up of 15 amino acids.

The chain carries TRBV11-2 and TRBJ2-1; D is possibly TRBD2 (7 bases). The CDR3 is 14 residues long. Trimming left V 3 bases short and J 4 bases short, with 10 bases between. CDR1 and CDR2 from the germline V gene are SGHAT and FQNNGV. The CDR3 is CASSFGGPYNEQFF. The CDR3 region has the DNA TGTGCCAGCAGCTTCGGGGGGCCGTACAATGAGCAGTTCTTC. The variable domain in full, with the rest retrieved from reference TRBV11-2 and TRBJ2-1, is EAGVAQSPRYKIIEKRQSVAFWCNPISGHATLYWYQQILGQGPKLLIQFQNNGVVDDSQLPKDRFSAERLKGVDSTLKIQPAKLEDSAVYLCASSFGGPYNEQFFGPGTRLTVL.

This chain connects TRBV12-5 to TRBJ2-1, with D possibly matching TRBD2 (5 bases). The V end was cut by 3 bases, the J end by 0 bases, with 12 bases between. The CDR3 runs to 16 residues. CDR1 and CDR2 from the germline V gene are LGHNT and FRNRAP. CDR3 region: CASGFQSGSSYNEQFF. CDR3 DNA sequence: TGTGCTAGTGGTTTTCAGAGCGGTAGCTCCTACAATGAGCAGTTCTTC.